The clone carrying this T cell receptor beta chain appeared a few times. Its antigen is not identified. It was template switching that added a universal primer site, and there were unique molecular identifiers on the cDNA. TCRdb re-called the 5' RACE reads through MiXCR, storing one row per CDR3 protein. Of about 730,000 distinct CDR3 sequences listed, 21% are singletons. This record belongs to a study of identical twins. Study-level results: Out-of-frame alpha sequences shared between twins exhibited an excess of low generation probability. It was out-of-frame TCR alpha sharing in monozygotic twins that models underestimated.

Germline V gives CDR1 SGHNT, CDR2 YENEEA. V dropped 7 bases and J dropped 1 base, with 8 bases sitting between them. The CDR3 is made up of 14 amino acids. These sequences were also reported in another study, on T cells expressing NK-cell markers.

The chain uses TRBV11-3 and TRBJ2-6; possible D gene TRBD2, 5 bases. This receptor was identified in a woman aged 18 to 35 in good health. Material: PBMCs. This CDR3 reads CASTRGSGANVLTF. The CDR3 DNA is TGTGCCAGCACCCGAGGGTCTGGGGCCAACGTCCTGACTTTC. Filled out from reference TRBV11-3 and TRBJ2-6, the complete variable domain reads EAGVVQSPRYKIIEKKQPVAFWCNPISGHNTLYWYLQNLGQGPELLIRYENEEAVDDSQLPKDRFSAERLKGVDSTLKIQPAELGDSAVYLCASTRGSGANVLTFGAGSRLTVL.